This TCR beta chain was sequenced for a study of blood T cell repertoires in COVID-19. Study background: Specimens from acute and convalescent COVID-19 originated in the United States, Italy and Spain. Sources were T cells, B-cell-depleted T cells, or PBMCs; the material itself was cDNA or gDNA.

This clone is a singleton in its sample. CDR3 length equals 18 residues. The germline V gene has CDR1 MNHEY and CDR2 SVGEGT. V shed 2 bases, J shed 5 bases, and the junction held 12 bases outside the gene matches. In the original analysis: Amplification of reference gene primers was used by the study to estimate nucleated cell counts. The assay was immunoSEQ multiplex PCR, and TCRdb's table has in-frame clones only and misses some. The V and J calls and the clone size are those of that table, but D and trimming were determined from the DNA. The data hold approximately 450,000 clones, with roughly 90% observed a single time.

The sequence was collected from a young woman with acute or convalescent COVID-19. Source material: peripheral blood. The chain carries TRBV6-2 or TRBV6-3 and TRBJ2-5, with TRBD1 matching 12 bases. The CDR3 is CASSYVPPGQGARETQYF. The DNA for the CDR3 is TGTGCCAGCAGTTACGTCCCTCCGGGACAGGGGGCCCGGGAGACCCAGTACTTC.